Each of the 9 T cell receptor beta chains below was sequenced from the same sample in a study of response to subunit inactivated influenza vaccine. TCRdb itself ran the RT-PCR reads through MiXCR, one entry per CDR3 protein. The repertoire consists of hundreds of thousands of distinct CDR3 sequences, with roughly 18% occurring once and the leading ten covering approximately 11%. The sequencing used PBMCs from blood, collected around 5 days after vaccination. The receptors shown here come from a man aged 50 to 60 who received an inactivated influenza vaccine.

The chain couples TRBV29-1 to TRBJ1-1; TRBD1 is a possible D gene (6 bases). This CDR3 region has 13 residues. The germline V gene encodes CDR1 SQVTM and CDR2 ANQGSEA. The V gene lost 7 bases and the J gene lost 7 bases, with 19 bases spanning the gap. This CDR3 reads CSAVGGLFSEAFF. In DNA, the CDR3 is TGCAGCGCGGTGGGGGGCCTCTTCAGTGAAGCTTTCTTT.

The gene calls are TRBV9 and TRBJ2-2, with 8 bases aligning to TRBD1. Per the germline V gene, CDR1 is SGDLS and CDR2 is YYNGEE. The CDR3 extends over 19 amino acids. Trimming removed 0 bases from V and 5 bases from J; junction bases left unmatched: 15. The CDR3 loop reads CASSVALGAGQGVTGELFF. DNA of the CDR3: TGTGCCAGCAGCGTAGCTCTCGGAGCAGGACAGGGTGTGACCGGGGAGCTGTTTTTT.

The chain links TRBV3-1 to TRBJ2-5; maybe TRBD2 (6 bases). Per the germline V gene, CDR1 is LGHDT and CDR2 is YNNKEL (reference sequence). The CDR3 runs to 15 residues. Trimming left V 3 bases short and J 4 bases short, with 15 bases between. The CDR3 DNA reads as TGTGCCAGCAGCCAGGCCTTGACTAGTTCAGAGACCCAGTACTTC. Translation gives CASSQALTSSETQYF.

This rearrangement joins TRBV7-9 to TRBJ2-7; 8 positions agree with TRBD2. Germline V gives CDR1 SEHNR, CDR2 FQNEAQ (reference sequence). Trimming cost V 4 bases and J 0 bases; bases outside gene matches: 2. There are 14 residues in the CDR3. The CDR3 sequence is CASSSAGGSYEQYF. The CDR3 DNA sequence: TGTGCCAGCAGCTCCGCGGGGGGCTCCTACGAGCAGTACTTC.

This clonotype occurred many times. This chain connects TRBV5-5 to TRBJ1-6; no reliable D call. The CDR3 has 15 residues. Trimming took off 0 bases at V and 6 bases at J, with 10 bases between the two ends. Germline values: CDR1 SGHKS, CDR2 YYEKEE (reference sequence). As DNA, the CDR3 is TGTGCCAGCAGCTTGGCCCCTGTAATTAATTCACCCCTCCACTTT. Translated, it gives CASSLAPVINSPLHF.

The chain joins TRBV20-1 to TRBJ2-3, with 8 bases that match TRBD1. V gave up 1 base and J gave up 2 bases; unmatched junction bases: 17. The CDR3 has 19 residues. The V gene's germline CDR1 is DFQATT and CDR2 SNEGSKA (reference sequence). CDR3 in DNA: TGCAGTGCTAGAGCGTTCGGACAGGGAGTTGTATCGGTCACAGATACGCAGTATTTT. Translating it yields CSARAFGQGVVSVTDTQYF.

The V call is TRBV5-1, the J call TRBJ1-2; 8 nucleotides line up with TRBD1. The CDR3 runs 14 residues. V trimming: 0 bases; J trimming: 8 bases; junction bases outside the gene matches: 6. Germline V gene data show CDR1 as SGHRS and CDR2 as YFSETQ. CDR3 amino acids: CASSLGQGPVGYTF. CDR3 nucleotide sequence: TGCGCCAGCAGCTTGGGACAGGGGCCGGTCGGCTACACCTTC.

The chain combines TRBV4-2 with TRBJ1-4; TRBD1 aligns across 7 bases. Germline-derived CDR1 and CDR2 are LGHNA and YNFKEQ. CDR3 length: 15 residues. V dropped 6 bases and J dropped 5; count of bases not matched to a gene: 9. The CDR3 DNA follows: TGTGCCAGCAGTACCCAGGGGGAGCAAAATGAAAAACTGTTTTTT. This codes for CASSTQGEQNEKLFF.

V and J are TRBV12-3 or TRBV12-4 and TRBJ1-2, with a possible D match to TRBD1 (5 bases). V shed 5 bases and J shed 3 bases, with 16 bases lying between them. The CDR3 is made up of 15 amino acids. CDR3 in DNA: TGTGCCAGCAGTCACTATCCGGGACGAGACTATGGCTACACCTTC. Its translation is CASSHYPGRDYGYTF.